The clone carrying this TCR beta chain was counted only a few times. As yet, its antigen is unknown. The data were taken from a study of T cell responses to AZD1222 COVID-19 vaccine. Here immunoSEQ multiplex PCR was the method, and the copy in TCRdb shows in-frame clones only, minus some. The sample consists of about 150,000 clones, 85% of them appearing once. The germline V gene has CDR1 SQVTM and CDR2 ANQGSEA. This CDR3 comprises 15 residues. Unmatched junction bases numbered 6, after V lost 5 bases and J lost 1 base. General observations from the study: With two AZD1222 doses given, Spike-specific TCR breadth and depth both rose. Donors skewed white British and female; clonal diversity was possibly underestimated.

The TCR comes from an adult who received the MenACWY meningococcal vaccine as a control. Source: peripheral blood, taken 28 days after the second dose of the MenACWY control vaccine. This rearrangement joins TRBV29-1 to TRBJ2-5; 11 bases match TRBD2. The CDR3 loop is CSVRGLADTQETQYF. The CDR3 DNA reads TGCAGCGTTCGGGGACTAGCGGACACCCAAGAGACCCAGTACTTC.